The 4 T cell receptor beta chains below come from one sample, sequenced in a study of T cells in Graves' hyperthyroidism and ophthalmopathy. Amplified TCR beta CDR3 regions derived from RNA transcripts. During a first-round RT-PCR of the TCR CDR3, the HTBI primer set was used. One entry per CDR3 protein, called by TCRdb with MiXCR from the multiplex PCR reads. The sample has roughly 420,000 distinct CDR3 sequences, approximately 15% seen once. Sequencing used blood. These receptor sequences come from a woman under 30 with Graves' hyperthyroidism.

The table lists this clonotype with many counts. This rearrangement joins TRBV7-2 to TRBJ1-2; 7 bases fit TRBD1. The germline V gene has CDR1 SGHTA and CDR2 FQGNSA. The CDR3 has 15 amino acids. Trimming at V came to 2 bases and at J to 2 bases, leaving 5 bases not matched to a gene. The chain's CDR3 is CASSLSGRGNYGYTF. Here the CDR3 DNA reads TGTGCCAGCAGCTTAAGCGGCAGGGGGAACTATGGCTACACCTTC. Filled out from reference TRBV7-2 and TRBJ1-2, the complete variable domain reads GAGVSQSPSNKVTEKGKDVELRCDPISGHTALYWYRQSLGQGLEFLIYFQGNSAPDKSGLPSDRFSAERTGGSVSTLTIQRTQQEDSAVYLCASSLSGRGNYGYTFGSGTRLTVV.

This clonotype appeared many times. The V call is TRBV28, the J call TRBJ2-1, with 10 bases lining up with TRBD2. Trimming at V came to 5 bases and at J to 4 bases, leaving 8 bases not matched to a gene. From germline, CDR1 is MDHEN and CDR2 SYDVKM. The CDR3 consists of 16 residues. The CDR3 sequence is CASSSRTSGLYNEQFF. CDR3 nucleotide sequence: TGTGCCAGCAGTAGCCGGACTAGCGGACTGTACAATGAGCAGTTCTTC.

The table lists this clonotype with many counts. The V and J genes are TRBV2 and TRBJ2-7; no clear D gene. The CDR3 sequence is 15 residues long. Germline V CDR1 and CDR2: SNHLY, FYNNEI. V was cut by 4 bases and J by 1 base, with 14 bases left in between. The CDR3 coding sequence is TGTGCCAGCAGTGTGAATTCTCTGGGATCCTACGAGCAGTACTTC. It encodes CASSVNSLGSYEQYF.

This clonotype occurred many times. The gene calls are TRBV28 and TRBJ2-7; the match to TRBD2 covers 8 bases. CDR1 and CDR2 from the germline V gene are MDHEN and SYDVKM. CDR3 length: 17 residues. V trimming: 9 bases; J trimming: 0 bases; junction bases outside the gene matches: 16. The CDR3 DNA is TGTGCCAGTATAGGAGATAGCGGGAACCCTCCCTCCTACGAGCAGTACTTC. The encoded protein is CASIGDSGNPPSYEQYF.